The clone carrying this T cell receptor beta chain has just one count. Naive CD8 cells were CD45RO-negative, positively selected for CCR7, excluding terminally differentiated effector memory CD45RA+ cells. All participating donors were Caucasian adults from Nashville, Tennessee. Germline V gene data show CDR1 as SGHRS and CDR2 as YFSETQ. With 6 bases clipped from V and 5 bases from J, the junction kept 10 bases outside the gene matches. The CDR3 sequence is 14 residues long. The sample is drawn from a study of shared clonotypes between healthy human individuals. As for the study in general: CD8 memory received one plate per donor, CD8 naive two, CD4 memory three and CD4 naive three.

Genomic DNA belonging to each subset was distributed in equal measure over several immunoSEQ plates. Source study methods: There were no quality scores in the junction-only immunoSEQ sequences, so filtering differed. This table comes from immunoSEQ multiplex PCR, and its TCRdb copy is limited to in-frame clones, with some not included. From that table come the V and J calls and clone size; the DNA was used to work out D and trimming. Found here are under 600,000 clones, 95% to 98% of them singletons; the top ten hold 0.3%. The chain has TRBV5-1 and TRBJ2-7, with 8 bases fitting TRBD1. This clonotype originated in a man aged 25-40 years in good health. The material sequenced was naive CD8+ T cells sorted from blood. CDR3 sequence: CASTPDRDLNEQYF. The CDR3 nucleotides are TGCGCCAGCACCCCGGACAGGGACCTTAACGAGCAGTACTTC.